This T cell receptor (beta chain) stems from a study of T cell responses to AZD1222 COVID-19 vaccine. General observations from the study: CD4 TCRs covered the whole spike, strongest at regions 160-218 and 743-854.

This clone was detected only a few times. The target antigen is unknown. Germline V lookup: CDR1 SGHRS, CDR2 YFSETQ. This CDR3 spans 15 amino acids. Trimming took off 0 bases at V and 0 bases at J, with 9 bases between the two ends. Using immunoSEQ multiplex PCR, the repertoire was profiled, and TCRdb retains in-frame clones only, with some absent. The sample has about 130,000 clones, about 80% seen once. The rearrangement joins TRBV5-1 to TRBJ1-1; no firm D call. The source material was peripheral blood, sampled on day 0 of AZD1222 vaccination. The TCR comes from an adult in good health. CDR3 protein: CASSLVVGMNTEAFF. The CDR3 DNA is TGCGCCAGCAGCTTGGTTGTGGGAATGAACACTGAAGCTTTCTTT.